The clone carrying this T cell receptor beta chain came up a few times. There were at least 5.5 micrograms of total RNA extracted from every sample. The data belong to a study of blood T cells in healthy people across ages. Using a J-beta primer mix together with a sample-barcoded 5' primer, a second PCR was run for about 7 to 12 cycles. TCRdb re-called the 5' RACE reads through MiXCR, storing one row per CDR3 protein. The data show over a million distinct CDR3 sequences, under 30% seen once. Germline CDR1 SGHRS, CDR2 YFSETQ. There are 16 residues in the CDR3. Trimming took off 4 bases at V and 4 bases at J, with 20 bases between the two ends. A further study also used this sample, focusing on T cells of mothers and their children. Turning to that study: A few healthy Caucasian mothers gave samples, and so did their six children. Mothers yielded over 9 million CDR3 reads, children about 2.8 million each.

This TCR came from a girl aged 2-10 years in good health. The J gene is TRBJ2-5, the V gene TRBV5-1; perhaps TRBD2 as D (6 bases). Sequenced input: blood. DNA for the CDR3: TGCGCCAGCAGCATGCGGGCCGGAGGGCTAGGAGAGACCCAGTACTTC. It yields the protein CASSMRAGGLGETQYF. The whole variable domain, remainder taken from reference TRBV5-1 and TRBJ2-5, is KAGVTQTPRYLIKTRGQQVTLSCSPISGHRSVSWYQQTPGQGLQFLFEYFSETQRNKGNFPGRFSGRQFSNSRSEMNVSTLELGDSALYLCASSMRAGGLGETQYFGPGTRLLVL.